Listed here is a single T cell receptor beta chain. There are a few counts of this clone. Its antigen remains undetermined. Nothing much larger sits one base from this clone, and base qualities are not available. The sample is drawn from a study of blood T cell repertoires in COVID-19 (dated by TCRdb to 2020 to 2022). Regarding the research as a whole: Samples from collaborators originated in the United States, Italy and Spain and spanned both the acute and convalescent phases of COVID-19. The material from the prospective study consisted of cDNA or gDNA derived from T cells, B-cell-depleted T cells, or PBMCs. A de-identified subject ID, COVID-19 status, age in years and sex were almost always included in the sample metadata. Deeply sampled blood TCRbeta repertoires from subjects exposed to, actively infected with, or recovered from COVID-19 were included in the dataset. Where HLA class I and class II types were available, the types were taken from metadata supplied by the sample provider, not from assay-based typing. The repertoires were made available in a free public database intended to serve as a resource for research on the immune response to SARS-CoV-2. The samples were drawn from two sources: the first 160 participants of the ongoing ImmuneRACE study, and 1,254 subjects contributed by 6 global collaborators.

Summary of the overall study and its limitations: The quantity of clinical and demographic metadata differed by source and by participant and was supplied without curation.

The immunoSEQ Assay, a bias-controlled multiplex PCR, was used to amplify TCRbeta CDR3 regions from genomic DNA. From the authors' description of their analysis: The number of nucleated cells in each sample was estimated by amplification of reference gene primers within the assay. Sequence reads were collapsed and filtered to measure the absolute abundance of every unique TCRbeta CDR3 rearrangement. For each sample, productive Simpson clonality was calculated by taking the square root of Simpson's diversity index across productive rearrangements. As stored in TCRdb, this immuneACCESS dataset retains in-frame rearrangements with V and J assigned. A fraction of the clones does not appear; measured against another copy, unresolved V genes explain less than half of the discrepancy, and the remainder lacks a known reason. V and J calls and clone size follow that table, whereas D and trimming were derived from the DNA. A total of hundreds of thousands of clones appear in this sample, roughly nine tenths of them only once. The ten most abundant clones make up around 2.7% of the sample.

Based on the germline V gene, the CDR1 and CDR2 sequences are MGHDK and SYGVNS. Inclusive of the bounding cysteine and phenylalanine, the CDR3 is 13 residues long. The entry retains the CDR3 DNA only, 39 bases that are in frame from base 1. At the junction V is shortened by 4 bases and J by 10 bases, with 14 bases in between. Participants in the prospective study were aged roughly 18 to 89 years, lived in over 20 United States geographic areas, and enrolled through a virtual design. In the prospective study, participants were assigned to cohorts based on the clinical history participants reported in a screening survey and a study questionnaire. For ImmuneRACE Cohort 3, a participant was defined as recovered based on two consecutive negative NP/OP PCR tests, clearance by a healthcare professional, or resolution of symptoms. Each participant in the prospective study had whole blood, serum and a nasopharyngeal or oropharyngeal swab collected by mobile phlebotomists. Additional blood draws and questionnaires over an approximately two-month period could optionally be provided by prospective study participants. Prospective study blood samples were shipped either frozen or at room temperature before DNA extraction.

The sequence derives from a man aged 55 to 70 who had recovered from COVID-19. The sequencing sample was made of PBMCs or T cells enriched from blood (not recorded which). The chain is made from TRBV25-1 and TRBJ1-3, with a weak D call of TRBD1 (5 bases match). The bases read TGTGCCAGCAGTGCACGAACCAGGGATACCATATATTTT. The encoded protein is CASSARTRDTIYF.